This record concerns one T cell receptor beta chain sequence. Its antigen is unknown. Time point here: week 23, last vaccination. What each vaccine dose contained was 300 ug of mutant IDH1 20-mer peptide, accompanied by topical imiquimod. The data were produced by immunoSEQ multiplex PCR, yet TCRdb's version contains in-frame clones alone and is incomplete. The sample consists of 75,000 to 80,000 clones, around 85% of them appearing once. The data belong to a study of a mutant IDH1 vaccine in newly diagnosed glioma. Study-level information: Previous treatment comprised radiotherapy, temozolomide, or both, mostly both.

Whole-study findings and limits: Under 95% of patients showed vaccine-induced immune responses across multiple MHC alleles. Among top peripheral T cell clonotypes, changes seemed unrelated to pseudoprogression.

This CDR3 has 14 residues. Per germline, CDR1 MNHNS and CDR2 SASEGT. The junction had 7 bases not matched to a gene; V was cut back by 4 bases and J by 4 bases. The chain combines TRBV6-1 with TRBJ2-7; 7 bases are a match to TRBD2. The sequence was collected from a woman between 45 and 65 years old with glioma. The sequenced sample was PBMCs, obtained from a glioma patient whose treatment included an IDH1 peptide vaccine. CDR3 loop: CASSAGGFPYEQYF. The CDR3 coding sequence is TGTGCCAGCAGTGCGGGGGGATTCCCTTACGAGCAGTACTTC.